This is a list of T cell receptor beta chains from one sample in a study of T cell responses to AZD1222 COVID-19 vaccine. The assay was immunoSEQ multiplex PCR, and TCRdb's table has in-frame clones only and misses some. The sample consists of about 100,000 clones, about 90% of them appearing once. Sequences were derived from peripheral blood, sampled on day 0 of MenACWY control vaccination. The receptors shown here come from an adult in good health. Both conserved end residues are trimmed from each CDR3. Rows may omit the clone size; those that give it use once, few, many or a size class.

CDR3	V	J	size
ASNRQGMGYT	TRBV28	TRBJ1-2	-
ASSLDRGPHNEQF	TRBV19	TRBJ2-1	-
ASSFGYGEQF	TRBV7-2	TRBJ2-1	-
AWPGTSGSGTGELF	TRBV30	TRBJ2-2	-
ASSPPGVLGYEQY	TRBV18	TRBJ2-7	-
AWSGGRRGSGANVLT	TRBV30	TRBJ2-6	once
ASSLEGAGGYT	TRBV5-1	TRBJ1-2	-
ASSLSGNTEAF	TRBV7-3	TRBJ1-1	-
AISLGKSNPNYGYT	TRBV10-3	TRBJ1-2	-
ASSSQGEGNNSPLH	TRBV7-2	TRBJ1-6	-
ATSRDGTWQGDGYT	TRBV15	TRBJ1-2	-
ASSRDRVDEKLF	TRBV5-4	TRBJ1-4	-
ASSSDRFEAF	TRBV28	TRBJ1-1	-
ASSEPGQGRYEQY	TRBV6-1	TRBJ2-7	once
ASSPGNYGYT	TRBV5-1	TRBJ1-2	-
ASSEEGTGSYEQY	TRBV2	TRBJ2-7	-
ASSRQGATNTGELF	TRBV2	TRBJ2-2	-
ASSYSSPRGTEAF	TRBV6-2/TRBV6-3	TRBJ1-1	-
ATKGPVRVSNSPLH	TRBV10-3	TRBJ1-6	-